This T cell receptor beta chain comes out of a study of T cell repertoires in cytomegalovirus infection (dated by TCRdb to between 2018 and 2020). Regarding the study in general: Peptide stimulations targeted recently identified HLA-C-restricted CMV epitopes, whose presentation resists viral immunomodulation, together with well-studied HLA-B-restricted epitopes. The HLA type of each donor mattered for the analysis, because public TCR beta signatures pointed to carriage of CMV infection along with the matching HLA type. The study at large found these results: In both this cohort and an independent cohort of several hundred donors, the cumulative frequency of public TCR beta family members distinguished carriers of CMV infection plus the relevant HLA type. The ex vivo response was dominated by HLA-C-restricted CMV-specific TCR beta clonotypes, which also provided the single most frequent clonotype in two of eight donors.

Remarks on this clonotype: Its antigen target is currently unknown. The record has no base qualities; no much larger clone is one base away.

The treatment or condition label on this specimen signifies: in vitro stimulation with specific CMV peptide epitopes to enrich CMV-specific T cells. The instrument given in TCRdb is Illumina HiSeq 1500. TCRdb trimmed public reads at Q25 via fastp, called clones via MiXCR and kept in-frame beta chains. All rows with the same CDR3 protein become a single entry with the most common DNA and genes. This sample gives over 250,000 distinct CDR3 sequences in total; roughly a fifth of them show up just once. The ten largest make up under 25% of the sample. V is shortened by 3 bases, J by 0 bases, and the region joining them spans 11 bases. Looking up the germline V gene (reference sequence) yields CDR1 MNHEY and CDR2 SMNVEV. From the cysteine through the phenylalanine, the CDR3 covers 16 amino acids. Solely the CDR3 DNA is kept, with 48 bases framed from the first base.

The sequences come from cultured PBMCs, collected from culture after CMV antigen stimulation. The clonotype originates from a human donor in good health (CMV status not recorded). Some clones in this sample may be carry-over from other donors' samples. Recombination connected TRBV27 to TRBJ2-2; perhaps TRBD1 is the D gene, with 5 bases matching. The CDR3 has the sequence CASSLQGDPNTGELFF. DNA sequence: TGTGCCAGCAGTTTGCAGGGCGACCCGAACACCGGGGAGCTGTTTTTT.